Listed here are 14 T cell receptor beta chains from one sample, sequenced in a study of cytomegalovirus exposure and HLA in healthy donors. Produced via immunoSEQ multiplex PCR; TCRdb's table is partial and in-frame only. The sample yields some 200,000 clones, approximately 84% seen once. The source material was PBMCs. The receptors were sampled from a woman aged 18-29 years in good health and CMV-seropositive.

The chain recombines TRBV6-5 with TRBJ1-2; D is possibly TRBD1 (6 bases). The CDR3 loop spans 13 amino acids. Germline assignment: CDR1 MNHEY and CDR2 SVGAGI. Trimming pared 4 bases from V and 3 bases from J, leaving 9 bases between. In DNA form, the CDR3 reads TGTGCCAGCAGTTTACAGGGTCACTATGGCTACACCTTC. It translates to CASSLQGHYGYTF.

The chain uses TRBV6-5 and TRBJ1-1; TRBD1 agrees at 7 bases. V trimming: 5 bases; J trimming: 5 bases; junction bases outside the gene matches: 11. The CDR3 is made up of 15 amino acids. Germline V lookup: CDR1 MNHEY, CDR2 SVGAGI. CDR3 sequence: CASSPKSTGRTEAFF. Written as DNA, the CDR3 is TGTGCCAGCAGTCCGAAATCGACAGGGAGGACTGAAGCTTTCTTT.

The chain recombines TRBV14 with TRBJ2-3, with TRBD1 as a possible D gene (5 bases). Germline CDR1 reads SGHDN; CDR2 reads FVKESK. CDR3 length equals 14 residues. The V end lost 4 bases, the J end lost 0 bases, and 8 bases lay between the germline ends. The CDR3 nucleotides read TGTGCCAGCAGCCGACAGCCTAGCACAGATACGCAGTATTTT. As protein: CASSRQPSTDTQYF.

The chain combines TRBV5-1 with TRBJ2-3; possible D gene TRBD2, 6 bases. The V gene lost 5 bases and the J gene lost 0 bases, with 13 bases spanning the gap. This CDR3 region has 15 residues. Germline V gene sequence: CDR1 SGHRS, CDR2 YFSETQ. CDR3 amino acids: CASSKEGYSTDTQYF. CDR3 sequence (DNA): TGCGCCAGCAGTAAGGAGGGCTATAGCACAGATACGCAGTATTTT.

This rearrangement joins TRBV27 to TRBJ1-1; perhaps TRBD1 as D (5 bases). The V and J ends lost 8 bases and 8 bases respectively, with 9 bases between them. Germline V lookup: CDR1 MNHEY, CDR2 SMNVEV (reference sequence). CDR3 size: 10 residues. As DNA, the CDR3 is TGTGCCAGCGGGACTGACGAAGCTTTCTTT. This sequence encodes CASGTDEAFF.

The V and J genes are TRBV28 and TRBJ1-4; the match to TRBD1 covers 7 bases. The CDR3 sequence is 14 residues long. The ends lost 7 bases at V and 10 bases at J; junction bases unmatched: 12. The germline V gene has CDR1 MDHEN and CDR2 SYDVKM. DNA for the CDR3: TGTGCCAGCACCCCCGTGAGGGGGCTCGGAAAACTGTTTTTT. Translating gives CASTPVRGLGKLFF.

The chain uses TRBV7-9 and TRBJ1-3; tentative D call: TRBD1 (5 bases). This CDR3 is built from 14 residues. Trimming shortened V by 4 bases and J by 4 bases, and 11 bases separated the two germline ends. Germline V gene sequence: CDR1 SEHNR, CDR2 FQNEAQ (reference sequence). CDR3 sequence reads: CASSSRGEGNTIYF. The CDR3 DNA reads as TGTGCCAGCAGCTCCCGGGGGGAAGGAAACACCATATATTTT. Supplemented by reference TRBV7-9 and TRBJ1-3, the full variable domain reads DTGVSQNPRHKITKRGQNVTFRCDPISEHNRLYWYRQTLGQGPEFLTYFQNEAQLEKSRLLSDRFSAERPKGSFSTLEIQRTEQGDSAMYLCASSSRGEGNTIYFGEGSWLTVV.

In this sample, this clone turned up a few times. The rearrangement uses TRBV5-1 and TRBJ1-1, with 7 bases fitting TRBD1. Germline lookup yields CDR1 SGHRS and CDR2 YFSETQ. V was clipped by 0 bases and J by 6 bases; unmatched bases: 5. CDR3 size: 14 residues. The CDR3 DNA reads as TGCGCCAGCAGCTTGGAATGGGGACAGTCTGAAGCTTTCTTT. Translating gives CASSLEWGQSEAFF.

This sequence joins TRBV7-8 and TRBJ2-5; a weak D match, TRBD2 (6 bases). In germline, CDR1 is SGHVS, CDR2 FQNEAQ. The CDR3 sequence is 13 residues long. The germline V and J ends were trimmed by 1 base and 5 bases, with 8 bases remaining between them. CDR3 in amino acids: CASSLDRGETQYF. In nucleotides, the CDR3 is TGTGCCAGCAGCTTAGATCGGGGGGAGACCCAGTACTTC. Supplemented by reference TRBV7-8 and TRBJ2-5, the full variable domain reads GAGVSQSPRYKVAKRGQDVALRCDPISGHVSLFWYQQALGQGPEFLTYFQNEAQLDKSGLPSDRFFAERPEGSVSTLKIQRTQQEDSAVYLCASSLDRGETQYFGPGTRLLVL.

The V gene is TRBV7-2, the J gene TRBJ1-1, with a tentative D call TRBD1 (6 bases). With 5 bases removed from V and 6 bases from J, the gap between germline ends came to 22 bases. CDR1 and CDR2 (germline): SGHTA, FQGNSA. The CDR3 runs 16 residues. The CDR3 nucleotides are TGTGCCAGCAGCGCCGAGCTACAGGGTACGAGCGCTGAAGCTTTCTTT. Its translation: CASSAELQGTSAEAFF.

The rearrangement links TRBV5-8 to TRBJ1-4; D unresolved. The germline gives CDR1 SGHTS, CDR2 YDEGEE. The CDR3 contains 17 residues. Deletions cut 0 bases from V and 3 bases from J, with 15 bases between. The CDR3 nucleotides read TGTGCCAGCAGCTTGGGATTAATCGGCGGATCTAATGAAAAACTGTTTTTT. This codes for CASSLGLIGGSNEKLFF.

This sequence joins TRBV7-6 and TRBJ2-7; 8 bases are shared with TRBD2. Trimming cost V 4 bases and J 3 bases; bases outside gene matches: 8. This CDR3 comprises 15 residues. CDR1 SGHVS and CDR2 FNYEAQ come from the germline V gene. The CDR3 spells CASSSGGGSGYEQYF. The CDR3, as DNA: TGTGCCAGCAGCTCCGGGGGGGGTTCTGGCTACGAGCAGTACTTC.

The CDR3 loop is CASRLFLALETQYF. CDR3 sequence (DNA): TGTGCCAGCAGACTCTTTCTAGCGTTAGAGACCCAGTACTTC. This chain connects TRBV7-9 to TRBJ2-5; perhaps TRBD2 as D (6 bases). The length of the CDR3 is 14 residues. With 6 bases removed from V and 4 bases from J, the gap between germline ends came to 15 bases. Germline CDR1 reads SEHNR; CDR2 reads FQNEAQ (reference sequence).

The V and J genes are TRBV7-3 and TRBJ2-1, with 9 bases aligning to TRBD2. The CDR3 consists of 14 residues. The junction had 6 bases not matched to a gene; V was cut back by 9 bases and J by 3 bases. Germline lookup yields CDR1 SGHTA and CDR2 FQGTGA. The CDR3 protein is CASSTSGRYNEQFF. In nucleotides, the CDR3 is TGTGCCAGTTCAACTAGCGGGCGCTACAATGAGCAGTTCTTC. The variable domain in full, completed from reference TRBV7-3 and TRBJ2-1, reads GAGVSQTPSNKVTEKGKYVELRCDPISGHTALYWYRQSLGQGPEFLIYFQGTGAADDSGLPNDRFFAVRPEGSVSTLKIQRTERGDSAVYLCASSTSGRYNEQFFGPGTRLTVL.